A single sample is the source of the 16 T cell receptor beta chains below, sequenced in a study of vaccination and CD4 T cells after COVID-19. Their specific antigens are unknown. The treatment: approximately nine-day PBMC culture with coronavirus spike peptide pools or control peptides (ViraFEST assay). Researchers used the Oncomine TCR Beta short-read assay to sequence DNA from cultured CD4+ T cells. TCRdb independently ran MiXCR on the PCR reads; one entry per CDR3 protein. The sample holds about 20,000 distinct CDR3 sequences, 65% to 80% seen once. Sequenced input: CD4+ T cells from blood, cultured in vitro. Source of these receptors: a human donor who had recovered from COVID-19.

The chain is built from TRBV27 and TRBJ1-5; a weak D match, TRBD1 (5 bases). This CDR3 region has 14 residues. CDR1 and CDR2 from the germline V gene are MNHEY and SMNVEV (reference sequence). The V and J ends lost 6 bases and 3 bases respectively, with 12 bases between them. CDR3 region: CASSVDRDNQPQHF. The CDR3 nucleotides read TGTGCCAGCAGCGTCGACAGAGACAATCAGCCCCAGCATTTT.

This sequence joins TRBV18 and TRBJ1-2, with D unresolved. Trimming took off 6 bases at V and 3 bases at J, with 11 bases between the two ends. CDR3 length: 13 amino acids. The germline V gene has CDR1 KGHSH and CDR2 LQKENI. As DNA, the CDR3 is TGTGCCAGCTCCCCCGGACTCGACTATGGCTACACCTTC. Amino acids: CASSPGLDYGYTF.

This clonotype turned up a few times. The DNA of the CDR3 is TGTGCCAGCAGAGACCGGGCCCACACCGGGGAGCTGTTTTTT. Its protein product is CASRDRAHTGELFF. This chain links TRBV7-2 with TRBJ2-2; no reliable D call. Trimming removed 6 bases at V and 3 bases at J, with 11 bases between. This CDR3 has 14 amino acids. Germline V lookup: CDR1 SGHTA, CDR2 FQGNSA.

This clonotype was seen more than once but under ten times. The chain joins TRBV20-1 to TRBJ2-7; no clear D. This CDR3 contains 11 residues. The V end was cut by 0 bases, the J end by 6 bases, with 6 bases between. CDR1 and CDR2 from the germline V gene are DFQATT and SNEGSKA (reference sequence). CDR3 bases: TGCAGTGCTAGAGATAGGACCGAGCAGTACTTC. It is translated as CSARDRTEQYF.

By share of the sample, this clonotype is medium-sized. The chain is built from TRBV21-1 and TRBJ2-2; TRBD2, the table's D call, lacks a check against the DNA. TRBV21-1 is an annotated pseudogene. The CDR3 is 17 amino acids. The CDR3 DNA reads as TGTGCCAGCAGCAGCGAGGACTCGGTTATGGGGACCGGGGAGCTGTTTTTT. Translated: CASSSEDSVMGTGELFF.

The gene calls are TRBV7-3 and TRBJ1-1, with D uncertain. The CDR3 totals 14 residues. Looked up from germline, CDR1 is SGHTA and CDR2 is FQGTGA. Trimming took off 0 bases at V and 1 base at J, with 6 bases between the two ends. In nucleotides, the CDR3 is TGTGCCAGCAGCTTAACAGGGCCGAACACTGAAGCTTTCTTT. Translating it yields CASSLTGPNTEAFF.

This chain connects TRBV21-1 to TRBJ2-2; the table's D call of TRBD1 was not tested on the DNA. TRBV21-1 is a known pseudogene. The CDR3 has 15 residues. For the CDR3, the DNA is TGTGCCAGGAGGAAAGGACAGGGCAACACCGGGGAGCTGTTTTTT. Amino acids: CARRKGQGNTGELFF.

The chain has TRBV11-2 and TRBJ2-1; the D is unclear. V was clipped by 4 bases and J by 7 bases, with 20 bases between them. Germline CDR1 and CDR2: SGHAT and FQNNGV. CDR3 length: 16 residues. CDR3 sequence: CASSYTRFERNNEQFF. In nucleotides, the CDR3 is TGTGCCAGCAGCTATACCCGCTTTGAGAGGAATAATGAGCAGTTCTTC.

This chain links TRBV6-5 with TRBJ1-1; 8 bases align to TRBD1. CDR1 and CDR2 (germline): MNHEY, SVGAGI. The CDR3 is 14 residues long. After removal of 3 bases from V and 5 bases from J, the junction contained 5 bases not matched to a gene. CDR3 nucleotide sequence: TGTGCCAGCAGTTATGACAGGGGTGGTACTGAAGCTTTCTTT. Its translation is CASSYDRGGTEAFF.

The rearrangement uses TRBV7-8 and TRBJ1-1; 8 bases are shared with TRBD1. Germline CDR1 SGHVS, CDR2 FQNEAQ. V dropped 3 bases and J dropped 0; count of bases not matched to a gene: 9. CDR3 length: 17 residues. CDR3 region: CASSFIQGVSLNTEAFF. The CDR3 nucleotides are TGTGCCAGCAGCTTCATACAGGGGGTCTCCTTGAACACTGAAGCTTTCTTT.

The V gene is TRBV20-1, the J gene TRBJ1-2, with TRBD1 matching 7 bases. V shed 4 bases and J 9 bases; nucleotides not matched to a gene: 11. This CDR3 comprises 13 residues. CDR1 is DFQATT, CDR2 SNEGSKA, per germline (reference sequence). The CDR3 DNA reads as TGCAGTGCTATAGGGACAGCCTCCGGGAGCTACACCTTC. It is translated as CSAIGTASGSYTF.

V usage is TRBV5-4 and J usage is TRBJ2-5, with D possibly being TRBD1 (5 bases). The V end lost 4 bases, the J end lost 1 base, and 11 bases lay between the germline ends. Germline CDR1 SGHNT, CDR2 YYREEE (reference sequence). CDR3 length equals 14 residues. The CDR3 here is CASSLTRGQETQYF. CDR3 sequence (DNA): TGTGCCAGCAGCCTGACAAGGGGCCAAGAGACCCAGTACTTC.

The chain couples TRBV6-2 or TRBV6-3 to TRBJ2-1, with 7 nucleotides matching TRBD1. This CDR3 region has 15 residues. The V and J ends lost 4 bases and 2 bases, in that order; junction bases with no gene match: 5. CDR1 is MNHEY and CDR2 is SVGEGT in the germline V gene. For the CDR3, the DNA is TGTGCCAGCAGTTGGGACAGTCTCCCCTACAATGAGCAGTTCTTC. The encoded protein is CASSWDSLPYNEQFF.

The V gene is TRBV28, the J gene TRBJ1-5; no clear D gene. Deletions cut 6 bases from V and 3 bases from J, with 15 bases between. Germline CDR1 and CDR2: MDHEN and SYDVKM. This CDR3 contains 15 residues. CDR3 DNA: TGTGCCAGCAGCCCCCCTCCGGGGAACAATCAGCCCCAGCATTTT. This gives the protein CASSPPPGNNQPQHF. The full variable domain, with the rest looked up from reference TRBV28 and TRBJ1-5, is DVKVTQSSRYLVKRTGEKVFLECVQDMDHENMFWYRQDPGLGLRLIYFSYDVKMKEKGDIPEGYSVSREKKERFSLILESASTNQTSMYLCASSPPPGNNQPQHFGDGTRLSIL.

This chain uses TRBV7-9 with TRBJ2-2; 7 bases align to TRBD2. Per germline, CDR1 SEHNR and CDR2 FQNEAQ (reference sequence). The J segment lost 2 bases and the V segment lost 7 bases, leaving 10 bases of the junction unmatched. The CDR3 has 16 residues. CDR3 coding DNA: TGTGCCAGCACCGATAACCCGGGAGGCAACACCGGGGAGCTGTTTTTT. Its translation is CASTDNPGGNTGELFF.

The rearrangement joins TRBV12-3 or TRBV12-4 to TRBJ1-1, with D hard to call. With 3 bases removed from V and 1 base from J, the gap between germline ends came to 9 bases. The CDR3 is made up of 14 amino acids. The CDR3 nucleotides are TGTGCCAGCAGTTTCCGGCACCCGAACACTGAAGCTTTCTTT. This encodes CASSFRHPNTEAFF.